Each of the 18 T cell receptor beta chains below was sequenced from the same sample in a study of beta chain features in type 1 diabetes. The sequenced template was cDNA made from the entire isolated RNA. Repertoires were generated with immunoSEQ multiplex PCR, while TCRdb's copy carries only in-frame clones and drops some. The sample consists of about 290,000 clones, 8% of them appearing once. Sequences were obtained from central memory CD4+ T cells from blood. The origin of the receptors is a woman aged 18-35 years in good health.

The CDR3 spells CASRGQGEETQYF. For the CDR3, the DNA is TGTGCCAGCAGGGGTCAGGGGGAAGAGACCCAGTACTTC. The chain combines TRBV11-2 with TRBJ2-5; 7 bases are a match to TRBD1. The CDR3 runs to 13 residues. Germline trimming cut 6 bases from V and 3 bases from J; bases unmatched to any gene: 4. Germline-derived CDR1 and CDR2 are SGHAT and FQNNGV.

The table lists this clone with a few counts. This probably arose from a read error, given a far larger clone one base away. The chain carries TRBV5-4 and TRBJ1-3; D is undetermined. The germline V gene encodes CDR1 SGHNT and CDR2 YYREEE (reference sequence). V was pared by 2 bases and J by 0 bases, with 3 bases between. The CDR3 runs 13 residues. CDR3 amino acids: CASSFYSGNTIYF. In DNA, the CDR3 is TGTGCCAGCAGCTTTTACTCTGGAAACACCATATATTTT.

CDR3 region: CSVVRDTPYEQYF. DNA for the CDR3: TGCAGCGTCGTTCGGGACACTCCCTACGAGCAGTACTTC. J is TRBJ2-7 and V is TRBV29-1, with D perhaps TRBD1 (6 bases). This CDR3 comprises 13 residues. Germline V gene data show CDR1 as SQVTM and CDR2 as ANQGSEA. Trimming took 6 bases from V and 2 from J, leaving 14 bases between them.

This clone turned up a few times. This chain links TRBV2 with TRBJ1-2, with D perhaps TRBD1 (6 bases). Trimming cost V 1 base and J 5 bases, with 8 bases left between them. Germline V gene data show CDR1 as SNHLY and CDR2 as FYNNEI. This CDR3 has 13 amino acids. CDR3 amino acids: CASSEEDSYGYTF. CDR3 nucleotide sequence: TGTGCCAGCAGTGAAGAGGACAGTTATGGCTACACCTTC.

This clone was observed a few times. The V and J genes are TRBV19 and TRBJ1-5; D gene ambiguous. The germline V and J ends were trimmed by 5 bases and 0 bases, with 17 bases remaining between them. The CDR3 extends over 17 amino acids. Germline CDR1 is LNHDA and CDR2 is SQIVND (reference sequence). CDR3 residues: CASSAVDSPFSNQPQHF. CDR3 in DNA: TGTGCCAGTAGTGCAGTAGACTCGCCCTTTAGCAATCAGCCCCAGCATTTT. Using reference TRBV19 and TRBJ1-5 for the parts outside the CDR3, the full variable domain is DGGITQSPKYLFRKEGQNVTLSCEQNLNHDAMYWYRQDPGQGLRLIYYSQIVNDFQKGDIAEGYSVSREKKESFPLTVTSAQKNPTAFYLCASSAVDSPFSNQPQHFGDGTRLSIL.

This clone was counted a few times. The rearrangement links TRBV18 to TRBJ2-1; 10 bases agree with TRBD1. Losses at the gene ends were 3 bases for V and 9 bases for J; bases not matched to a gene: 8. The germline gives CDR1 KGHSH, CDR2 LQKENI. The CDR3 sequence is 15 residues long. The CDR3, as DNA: TGTGCCAGCTCACCCGACAGGGGGCACTTGGGTGAGCAGTTCTTC. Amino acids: CASSPDRGHLGEQFF. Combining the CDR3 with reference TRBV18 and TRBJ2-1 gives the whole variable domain NAGVMQNPRHLVRRRGQEARLRCSPMKGHSHVYWYRQLPEEGLKFMVYLQKENIIDESGMPKERFSAEFPKEGPSILRIQQVVRGDSAAYFCASSPDRGHLGEQFFGPGTRLTVL.

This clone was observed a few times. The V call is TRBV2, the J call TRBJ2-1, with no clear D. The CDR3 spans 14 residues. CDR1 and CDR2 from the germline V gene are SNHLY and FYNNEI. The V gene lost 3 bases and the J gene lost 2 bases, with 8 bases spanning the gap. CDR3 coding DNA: TGTGCCAGCAGTGACACCTACCCCTACAATGAGCAGTTCTTC. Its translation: CASSDTYPYNEQFF.

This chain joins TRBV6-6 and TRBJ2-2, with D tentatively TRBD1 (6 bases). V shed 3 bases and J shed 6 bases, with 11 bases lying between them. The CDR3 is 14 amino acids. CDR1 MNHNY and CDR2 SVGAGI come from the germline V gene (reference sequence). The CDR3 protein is CASSYGTGSGELFF. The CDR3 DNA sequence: TGTGCCAGCAGTTATGGAACAGGGTCCGGGGAGCTGTTTTTT.

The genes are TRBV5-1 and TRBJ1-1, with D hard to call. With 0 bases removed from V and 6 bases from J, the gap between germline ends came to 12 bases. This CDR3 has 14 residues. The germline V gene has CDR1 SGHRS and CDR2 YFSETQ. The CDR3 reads CASSLDGQAAEAFF. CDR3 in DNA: TGCGCCAGCAGCTTGGATGGGCAGGCGGCTGAAGCTTTCTTT.

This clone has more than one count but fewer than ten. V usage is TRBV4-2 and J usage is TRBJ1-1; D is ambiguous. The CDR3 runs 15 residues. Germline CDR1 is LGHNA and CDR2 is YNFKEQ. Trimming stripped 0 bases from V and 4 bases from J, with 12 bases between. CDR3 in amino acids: CASSQDMTVSTEAFF. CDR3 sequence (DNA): TGTGCCAGCAGCCAAGATATGACGGTGAGCACTGAAGCTTTCTTT.

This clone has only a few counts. CDR3 sequence (DNA): TGTGCCAGCAGCTCCCTTAGCGGGGGGCAAGAGACCCAGTACTTC. Translated: CASSSLSGGQETQYF. The chain carries TRBV7-9 and TRBJ2-5; TRBD2 matches at 10 bases. V shed 4 bases and J 2 bases; nucleotides not matched to a gene: 4. Germline V gene lookup returns CDR1 SEHNR and CDR2 FQNEAQ (reference sequence). The CDR3 sequence is 15 residues long.

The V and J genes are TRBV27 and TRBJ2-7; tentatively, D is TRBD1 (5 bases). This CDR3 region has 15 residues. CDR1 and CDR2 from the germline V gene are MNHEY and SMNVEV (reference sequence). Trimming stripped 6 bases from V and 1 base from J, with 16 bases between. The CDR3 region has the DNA TGTGCCAGCAGCTCCGGGCAGCCAGGGTCCTACGAGCAGTACGTC. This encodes CASSSGQPGSYEQYV.

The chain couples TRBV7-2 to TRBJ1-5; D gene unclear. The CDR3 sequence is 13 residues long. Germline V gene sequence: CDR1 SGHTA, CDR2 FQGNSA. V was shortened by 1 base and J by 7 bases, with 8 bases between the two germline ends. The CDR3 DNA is TGTGCCAGCAGCTTAGAAGGGAGACAGCCCCAGCATTTT. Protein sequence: CASSLEGRQPQHF.

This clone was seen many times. DNA of the CDR3: TGTGCCAGCAGCGACGGCCTACCTACTGGGGCCAACGTCCTGACTTTC. Amino acid sequence: CASSDGLPTGANVLTF. The genes are TRBV21-1 and TRBJ2-6. TRBV21-1 is classified as a pseudogene. The CDR3 length is 16 residues.

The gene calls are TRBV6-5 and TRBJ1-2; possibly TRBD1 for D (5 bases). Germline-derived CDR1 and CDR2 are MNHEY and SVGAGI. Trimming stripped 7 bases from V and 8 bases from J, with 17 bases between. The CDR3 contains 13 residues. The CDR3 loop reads CASTHGQGNGYTF. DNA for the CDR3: TGTGCCAGCACCCATGGGCAGGGTAACGGCTACACCTTC.

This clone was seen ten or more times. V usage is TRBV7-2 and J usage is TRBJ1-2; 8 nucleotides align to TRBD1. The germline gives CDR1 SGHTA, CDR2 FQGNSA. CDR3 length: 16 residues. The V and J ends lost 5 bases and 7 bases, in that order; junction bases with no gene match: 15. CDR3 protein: CASSPGGQGSSLGYTF. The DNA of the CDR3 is TGTGCCAGCAGCCCAGGAGGACAGGGAAGCTCCCTTGGCTACACCTTC.

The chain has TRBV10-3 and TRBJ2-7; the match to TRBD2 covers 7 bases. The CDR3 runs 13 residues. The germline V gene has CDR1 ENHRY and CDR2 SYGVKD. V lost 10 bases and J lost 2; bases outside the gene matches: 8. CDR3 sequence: CATRLAETYEQYF. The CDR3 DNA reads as TGTGCCACCAGACTAGCTGAGACCTACGAGCAGTACTTC.

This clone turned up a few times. DNA of the CDR3: TGTGCCAGCAGCTTGAGGACATCCTCCTACGAGCAGTACTTC. It encodes CASSLRTSSYEQYF. J is TRBJ2-7 and V is TRBV7-9; possibly TRBD1 for D (5 bases). Germline V gives CDR1 SEHNR, CDR2 FQNEAQ (reference sequence). This CDR3 is 14 amino acids long. Trimming stripped 3 bases from V and 0 bases from J, with 9 bases between.